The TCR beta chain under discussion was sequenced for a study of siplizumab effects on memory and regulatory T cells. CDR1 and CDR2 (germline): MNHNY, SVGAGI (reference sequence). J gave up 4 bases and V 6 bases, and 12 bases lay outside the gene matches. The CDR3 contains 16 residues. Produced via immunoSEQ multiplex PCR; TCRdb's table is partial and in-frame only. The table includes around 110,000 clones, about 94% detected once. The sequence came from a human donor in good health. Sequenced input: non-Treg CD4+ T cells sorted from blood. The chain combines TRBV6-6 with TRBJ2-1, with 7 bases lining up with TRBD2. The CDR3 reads CASSSSTSGNYNEQFF. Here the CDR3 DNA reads TGTGCCAGCAGCTCAAGTACCAGCGGGAATTACAATGAGCAGTTCTTC.